This paragraph covers one TCR beta chain sequence. Deletions cut 7 bases from V and 0 bases from J, with 19 bases between. The germline V gene has CDR1 KGHDR and CDR2 SFDVKD. The CDR3 length is 17 residues. Libraries were prepared by immunoSEQ multiplex PCR; TCRdb keeps only in-frame clonotypes and omits some of them. The sample has 200,000 to 300,000 clones; 87% are singletons. This entry comes from a study of blood T cell repertoires in COVID-19. The rearrangement joins TRBV24-1 to TRBJ2-3; D is perhaps TRBD2 (6 bases). The sequence was obtained from a woman between 25 and 40 years old with acute COVID-19. The sample comprised PBMCs or T cells enriched from blood (not recorded which). This CDR3 reads CATSQGGGTASTDTQYF. CDR3 nucleotide sequence: TGTGCCACCAGCCAAGGTGGGGGGACGGCTAGCACAGATACGCAGTATTTT.